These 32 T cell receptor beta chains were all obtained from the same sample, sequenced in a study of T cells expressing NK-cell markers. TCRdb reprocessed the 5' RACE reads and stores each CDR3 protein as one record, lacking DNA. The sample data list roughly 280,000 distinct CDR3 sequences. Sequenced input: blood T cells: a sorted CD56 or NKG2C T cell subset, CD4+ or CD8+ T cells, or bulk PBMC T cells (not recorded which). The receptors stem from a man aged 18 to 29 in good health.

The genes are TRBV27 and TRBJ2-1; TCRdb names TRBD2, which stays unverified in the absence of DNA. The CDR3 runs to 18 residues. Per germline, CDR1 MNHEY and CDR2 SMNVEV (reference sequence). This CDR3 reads CASSLRPIAGSSYNEQFF.

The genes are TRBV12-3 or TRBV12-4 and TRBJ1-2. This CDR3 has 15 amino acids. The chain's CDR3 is CASSFSRQTNYGYTF.

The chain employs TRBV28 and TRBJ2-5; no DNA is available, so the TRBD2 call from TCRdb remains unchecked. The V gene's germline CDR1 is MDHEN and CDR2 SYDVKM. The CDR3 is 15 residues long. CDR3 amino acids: CASSSLVAAKETQYF.

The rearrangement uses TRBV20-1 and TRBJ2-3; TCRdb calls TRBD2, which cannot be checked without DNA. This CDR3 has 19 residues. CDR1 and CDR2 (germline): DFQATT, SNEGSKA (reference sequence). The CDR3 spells CSARRGGLGSMPITDTQYF.

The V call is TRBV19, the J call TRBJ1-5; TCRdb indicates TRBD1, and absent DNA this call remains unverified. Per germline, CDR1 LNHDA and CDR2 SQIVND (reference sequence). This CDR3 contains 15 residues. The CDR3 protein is CASAIWTGNNQPQHF.

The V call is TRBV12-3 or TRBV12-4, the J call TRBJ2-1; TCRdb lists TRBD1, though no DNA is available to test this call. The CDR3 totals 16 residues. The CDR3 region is CASSFHAGGLWNEQFF.

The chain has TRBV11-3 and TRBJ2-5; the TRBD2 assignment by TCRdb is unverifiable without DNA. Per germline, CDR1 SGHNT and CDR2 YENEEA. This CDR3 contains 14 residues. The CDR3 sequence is CASSPSRGEETQYF.

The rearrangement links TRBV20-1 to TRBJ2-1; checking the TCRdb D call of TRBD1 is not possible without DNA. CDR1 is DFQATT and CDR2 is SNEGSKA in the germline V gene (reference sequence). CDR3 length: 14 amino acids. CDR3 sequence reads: CSAREAGEGNEQFF.

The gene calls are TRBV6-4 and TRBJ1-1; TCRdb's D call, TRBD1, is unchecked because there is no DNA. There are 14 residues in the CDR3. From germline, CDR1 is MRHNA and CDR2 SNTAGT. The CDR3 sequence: CASKRDGLNTEAFF.

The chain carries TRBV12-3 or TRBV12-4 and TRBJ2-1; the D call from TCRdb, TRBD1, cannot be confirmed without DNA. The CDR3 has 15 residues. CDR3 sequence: CASSFFRGPNNEQFF.

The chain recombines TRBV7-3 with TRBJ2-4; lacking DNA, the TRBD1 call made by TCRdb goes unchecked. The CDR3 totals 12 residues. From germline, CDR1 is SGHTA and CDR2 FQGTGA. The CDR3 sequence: CASSPRGGIQYF.

Here the CDR3 reads CSVEKGLNTGELFF. The rearrangement links TRBV29-1 to TRBJ2-2; the D call of TRBD2 rests on TCRdb alone, since no DNA is present to check it. CDR3 size: 14 residues. Germline CDR1 is SQVTM and CDR2 is ANQGSEA.

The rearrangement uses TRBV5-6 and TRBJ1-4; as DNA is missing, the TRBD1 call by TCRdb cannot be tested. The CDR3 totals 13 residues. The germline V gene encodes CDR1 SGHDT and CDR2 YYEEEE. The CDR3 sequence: CASSKDLGGKLFF. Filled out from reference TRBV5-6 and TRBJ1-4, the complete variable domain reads DAGVTQSPTHLIKTRGQQVTLRCSPKSGHDTVSWYQQALGQGPQFIFQYYEEEERQRGNFPDRFSGHQFPNYSSELNVNALLLGDSALYLCASSKDLGGKLFFGSGTQLSVL.

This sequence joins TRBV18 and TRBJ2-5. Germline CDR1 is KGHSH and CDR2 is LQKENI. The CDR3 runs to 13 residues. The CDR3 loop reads CASSSAGQETQYF. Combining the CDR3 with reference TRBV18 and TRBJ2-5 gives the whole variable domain NAGVMQNPRHLVRRRGQEARLRCSPMKGHSHVYWYRQLPEEGLKFMVYLQKENIIDESGMPKERFSAEFPKEGPSILRIQQVVRGDSAAYFCASSSAGQETQYFGPGTRLLVL.

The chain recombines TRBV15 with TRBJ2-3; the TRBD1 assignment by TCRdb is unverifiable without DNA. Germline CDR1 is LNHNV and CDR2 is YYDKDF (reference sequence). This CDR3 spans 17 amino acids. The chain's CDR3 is CATSGGQGAGPTDTQYF.

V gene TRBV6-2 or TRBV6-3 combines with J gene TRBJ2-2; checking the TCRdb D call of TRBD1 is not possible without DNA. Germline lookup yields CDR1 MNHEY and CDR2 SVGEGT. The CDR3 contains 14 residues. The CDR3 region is CASKGRVYTGELFF.

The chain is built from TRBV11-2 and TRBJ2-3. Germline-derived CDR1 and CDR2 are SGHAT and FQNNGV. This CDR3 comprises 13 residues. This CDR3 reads CASSKRLGDTQYF.

This chain's CDR3 is CASSLDRALNTEAFF. The V and J genes are TRBV7-2 and TRBJ1-1; TCRdb picks TRBD1, but there is no DNA to check that call. The CDR3 extends over 15 amino acids. Looked up from germline, CDR1 is SGHTA and CDR2 is FQGNSA.

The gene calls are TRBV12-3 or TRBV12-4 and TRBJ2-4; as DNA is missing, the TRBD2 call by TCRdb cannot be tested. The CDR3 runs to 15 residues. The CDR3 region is CASSSGSVAKNIQYF.

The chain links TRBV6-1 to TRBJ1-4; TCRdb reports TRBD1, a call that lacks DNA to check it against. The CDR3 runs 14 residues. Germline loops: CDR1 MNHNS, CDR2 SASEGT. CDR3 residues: CASRTGDLNEKLFF.

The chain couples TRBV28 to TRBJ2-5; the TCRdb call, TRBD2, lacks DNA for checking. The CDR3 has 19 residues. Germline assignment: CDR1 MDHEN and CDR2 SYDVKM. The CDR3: CASSLSFFGTSGREETQYF.

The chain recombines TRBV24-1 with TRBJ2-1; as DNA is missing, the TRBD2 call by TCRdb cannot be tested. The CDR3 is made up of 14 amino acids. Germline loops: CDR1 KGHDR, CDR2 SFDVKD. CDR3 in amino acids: CATSPAGGYNEQFF.

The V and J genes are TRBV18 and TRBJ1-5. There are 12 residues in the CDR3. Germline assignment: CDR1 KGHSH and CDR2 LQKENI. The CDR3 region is CASSPTGQPQHF. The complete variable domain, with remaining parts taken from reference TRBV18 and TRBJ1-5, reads NAGVMQNPRHLVRRRGQEARLRCSPMKGHSHVYWYRQLPEEGLKFMVYLQKENIIDESGMPKERFSAEFPKEGPSILRIQQVVRGDSAAYFCASSPTGQPQHFGDGTRLSIL.

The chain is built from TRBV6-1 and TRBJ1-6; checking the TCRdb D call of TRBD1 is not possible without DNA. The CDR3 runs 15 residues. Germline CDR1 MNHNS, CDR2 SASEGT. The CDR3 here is CASRDRGGGGSPLHF.

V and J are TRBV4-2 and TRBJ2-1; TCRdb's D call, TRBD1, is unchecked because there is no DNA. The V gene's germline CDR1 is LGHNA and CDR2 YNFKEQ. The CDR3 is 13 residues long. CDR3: CASSSRQGDEQFF.

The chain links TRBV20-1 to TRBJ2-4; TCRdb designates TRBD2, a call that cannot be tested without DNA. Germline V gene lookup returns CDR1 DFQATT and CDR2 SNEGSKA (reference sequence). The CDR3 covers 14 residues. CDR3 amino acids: CSARLAVAKNIQYF.

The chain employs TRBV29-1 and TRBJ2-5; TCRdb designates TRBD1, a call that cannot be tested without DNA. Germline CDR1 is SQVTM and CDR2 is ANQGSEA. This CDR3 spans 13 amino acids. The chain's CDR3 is CSADRGGGETQYF.

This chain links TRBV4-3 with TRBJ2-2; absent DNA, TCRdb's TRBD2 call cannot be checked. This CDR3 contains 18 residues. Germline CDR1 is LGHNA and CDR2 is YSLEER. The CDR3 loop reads CASSQGGPLSGGTGELFF.

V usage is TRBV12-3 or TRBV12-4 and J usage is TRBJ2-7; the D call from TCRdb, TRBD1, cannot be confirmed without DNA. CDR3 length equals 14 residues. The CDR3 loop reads CASSPRVGRDEQYF.

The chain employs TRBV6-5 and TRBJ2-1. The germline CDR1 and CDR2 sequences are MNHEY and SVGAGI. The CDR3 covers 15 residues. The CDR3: CASSTLAGFRNEQFF.

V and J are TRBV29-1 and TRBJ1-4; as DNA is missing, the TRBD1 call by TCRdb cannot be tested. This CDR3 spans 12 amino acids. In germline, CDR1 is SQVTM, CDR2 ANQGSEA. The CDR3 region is CSVTAMNEKLFF. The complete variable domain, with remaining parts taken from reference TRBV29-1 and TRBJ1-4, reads SAVISQKPSRDICQRGTSLTIQCQVDSQVTMMFWYRQQPGQSLTLIATANQGSEATYESGFVIDKFPISRPNLTFSTLTVSNMSPEDSSIYLCSVTAMNEKLFFGSGTQLSVL.

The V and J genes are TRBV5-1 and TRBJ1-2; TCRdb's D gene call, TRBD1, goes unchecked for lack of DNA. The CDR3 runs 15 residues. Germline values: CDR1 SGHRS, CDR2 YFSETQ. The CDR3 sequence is CASSSPQAQNSGYTF. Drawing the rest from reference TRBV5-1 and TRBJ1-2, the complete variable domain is KAGVTQTPRYLIKTRGQQVTLSCSPISGHRSVSWYQQTPGQGLQFLFEYFSETQRNKGNFPGRFSGRQFSNSRSEMNVSTLELGDSALYLCASSSPQAQNSGYTFGSGTRLTVV.